The clone carrying this TCR beta chain was observed a few times. The entry originates in a study of patients and donors after allogeneic stem cell transplantation. TCRdb analysed the RT-PCR reads with MiXCR anew, one entry per CDR3 protein. The data hold about 230,000 distinct CDR3 sequences, with about 14% observed a single time. Sequenced input: blood, either unsorted or a sorted T cell fraction (not recorded which). The TCR comes from a human donor who was either an allogeneic HSCT recipient or a stem cell or donor lymphocyte infusion donor (not recorded which). It is not recorded whose cells these are; they may come from a transplant donor.

The CDR3 is CASSLGGKRTEAFF. The CDR3 DNA follows: TGCGCCAGCAGCTTGGGGGGAAAGCGGACTGAAGCTTTCTTT. The V gene is TRBV5-1, the J gene TRBJ1-1, with no clear D. Germline lookup yields CDR1 SGHRS and CDR2 YFSETQ. CDR3 length: 14 amino acids. V lost 0 bases and J 5 bases, leaving 11 bases between the germline ends.